The 11 T cell receptor beta chains in this list originate from one sample, sequenced in a study of T cell repertoires in cytomegalovirus infection. TCRdb re-derived calls from the reads in MiXCR, one entry per CDR3 protein. The table has 200,000 to 300,000 distinct CDR3 sequences, around 13% seen once. Source material: PBMCs. Receptors originate from a human donor in good health (CMV status not recorded). Some clones in this sample may be carry-over from other donors' samples.

This clonotype was seen more than once but under ten times. The chain links TRBV29-1 to TRBJ2-2; 14 bases fit TRBD2. The CDR3 is 15 amino acids. V dropped 7 bases and J dropped 5; count of bases not matched to a gene: 6. CDR1 SQVTM and CDR2 ANQGSEA come from the germline V gene. CDR3 bases: TGCAGCGCCGGACTAGCGGGAGGAGGGACCGGGGAGCTGTTTTTT. It is translated as CSAGLAGGGTGELFF.

This clonotype was counted between two and nine times. The chain links TRBV29-1 to TRBJ2-1; D possibly uses TRBD1 or TRBD2 (7 bases each). The germline V gene encodes CDR1 SQVTM and CDR2 ANQGSEA. Trimming took 5 bases from V and 6 from J, leaving 11 bases between them. This CDR3 is built from 12 residues. The CDR3 nucleotides are TGCAGCGTTACCAGGGGGGGCAATGAGCAGTTCTTC. It codes for CSVTRGGNEQFF.

Only a few counts were recorded for this clonotype. The gene calls are TRBV25-1 and TRBJ2-1; D is possibly TRBD2 (5 bases). Trimming removed 3 bases at V and 8 bases at J, with 8 bases between. This CDR3 comprises 12 residues. Germline CDR1 MGHDK, CDR2 SYGVNS. The DNA of the CDR3 is TGTGCCAGCAGTGAGAGGGCGGATGAGCAGTTCTTC. Protein product: CASSERADEQFF. The full variable domain, with the rest looked up from reference TRBV25-1 and TRBJ2-1, is EADIYQTPRYLVIGTGKKITLECSQTMGHDKMYWYQQDPGMELHLIHYSYGVNSTEKGDLSSESTVSRIRTEHFPLTLESARPSHTSQYLCASSERADEQFFGPGTRLTVL.

The chain links TRBV2 to TRBJ2-1; TRBD2 aligns across 11 bases. Per the germline V gene, CDR1 is SNHLY and CDR2 is FYNNEI. The CDR3 runs to 13 residues. With V trimmed by 8 bases and J by 5 bases, 2 bases remained unmatched. CDR3 DNA sequence: TGTGCCAGCCGACTAGCGGGAAACAATGAGCAGTTCTTC. Translation: CASRLAGNNEQFF.

J is TRBJ2-7 and V is TRBV12-3 or TRBV12-4; no reliable D call. This CDR3 spans 13 amino acids. Trimming shortened V by 4 bases and J by 1 base, and 8 bases separated the two germline ends. In DNA, the CDR3 is TGTGCCAGCAGTTCCGAACTATCCTACGAGCAGTACTTC. This gives the protein CASSSELSYEQYF.

This clonotype appeared many times. J is TRBJ2-5 and V is TRBV27; the match to TRBD2 covers 11 bases. This CDR3 is 14 amino acids long. Germline V gives CDR1 MNHEY, CDR2 SMNVEV (reference sequence). V lost 6 bases and J lost 5; bases outside the gene matches: 5. CDR3 nucleotides: TGTGCCAGCAGCAAACTAGCGGGGGTCGAGACCCAGTACTTC. This translates into CASSKLAGVETQYF.

This clonotype was recorded many times. Here the CDR3 reads CASSQGQGGYGYTF. In DNA form, the CDR3 reads TGTGCCAGCAGTCAAGGACAGGGCGGCTATGGCTACACCTTC. The V gene is TRBV6-1, the J gene TRBJ1-2; 8 bases align to TRBD1. The CDR3 has 14 residues. The V gene's germline CDR1 is MNHNS and CDR2 SASEGT. The V segment lost 5 bases and the J segment 4 bases; nucleotides outside the gene matches: 6.

The sample holds many counts of this clonotype. The chain is built from TRBV7-2 and TRBJ1-4, with D perhaps TRBD1 (5 bases). CDR3 length equals 17 residues. Trimming cost V 1 base and J 7 bases, with 19 bases left between them. Germline CDR1 reads SGHTA; CDR2 reads FQGNSA. CDR3 sequence reads: CASSLGGGKGLGEKLFF. CDR3 in DNA: TGTGCCAGCAGCTTAGGGGGCGGAAAGGGCCTCGGTGAAAAACTGTTTTTT.

V and J are TRBV20-1 and TRBJ2-1; 8 bases line up with TRBD2. V lost 5 bases, J lost 6 bases, and 9 bases stayed unmatched. The CDR3 loop spans 14 amino acids. Germline CDR1 DFQATT, CDR2 SNEGSKA (reference sequence). The CDR3 DNA reads as TGCAGTGCTCTGCTTCGGCTAGCGGGCAATGAGCAGTTCTTC. Amino acids: CSALLRLAGNEQFF.

This clonotype was found many times. This chain links TRBV7-3 with TRBJ2-1; either TRBD1 or TRBD2 may supply D (7 bases each). CDR1 and CDR2 (germline): SGHTA, FQGTGA. V shed 5 bases and J shed 8 bases, with 16 bases lying between them. The length of the CDR3 is 14 residues. The CDR3 sequence is CASSPTTGRDEQFF. CDR3 nucleotide sequence: TGTGCCAGCAGCCCGACGACAGGGAGGGATGAGCAGTTCTTC.

This clonotype was detected only a few times. The genes are TRBV7-9 and TRBJ2-5; 8 nucleotides match TRBD2. Germline loops: CDR1 SEHNR, CDR2 FQNEAQ (reference sequence). The trim removed 2 bases at V and 0 bases at J, leaving 8 bases unmatched. CDR3 length: 17 residues. CDR3 residues: CASSLRRPAGDQETQYF. The CDR3 nucleotides are TGTGCCAGCAGCTTAAGGCGTCCAGCGGGGGACCAAGAGACCCAGTACTTC.